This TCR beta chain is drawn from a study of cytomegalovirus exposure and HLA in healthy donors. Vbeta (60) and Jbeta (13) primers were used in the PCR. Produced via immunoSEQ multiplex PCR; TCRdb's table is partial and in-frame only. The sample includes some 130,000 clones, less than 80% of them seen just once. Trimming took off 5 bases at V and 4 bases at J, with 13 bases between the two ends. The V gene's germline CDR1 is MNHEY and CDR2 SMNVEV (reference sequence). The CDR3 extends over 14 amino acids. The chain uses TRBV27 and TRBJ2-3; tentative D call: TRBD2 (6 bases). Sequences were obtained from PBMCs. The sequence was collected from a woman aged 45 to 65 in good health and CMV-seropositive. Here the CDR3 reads CASSRSRRADTQYF. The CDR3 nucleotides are TGTGCCAGCAGTCGATCTAGGAGGGCAGATACGCAGTATTTT.